Following are 15 T cell receptor beta chains from one sample sequenced in a study of blood T cells in healthy people across ages. Sample-barcoded 5' priming and a J-beta primer mix drove a second PCR of roughly 6 to 12 cycles. TCRdb independently ran MiXCR on the 5' RACE reads; one entry per CDR3 protein. The sample has about 730,000 distinct CDR3 sequences, 40% to 45% seen once. What was sequenced was blood. Every receptor here comes from a woman aged 55-70 years in good health.

The chain employs TRBV4-2 and TRBJ1-1; D unresolved. Germline CDR1 LGHNA, CDR2 YNFKEQ. The CDR3 is 13 amino acids. V lost 4 bases and J 11 bases, leaving 17 bases between the germline ends. CDR3 residues: CASSPDTRRRAFF. In DNA form, the CDR3 reads TGTGCCAGCAGCCCTGATACAAGGCGACGGGCTTTCTTT.

The chain joins TRBV12-3 or TRBV12-4 to TRBJ1-1; D remains unclear. The CDR3 sequence is 14 residues long. V was clipped by 0 bases and J by 3 bases, with 8 bases between them. The CDR3 DNA follows: TGTGCCAGCAGTTTAGCAACAGTTGACACTGAAGCTTTCTTT. Its protein product is CASSLATVDTEAFF.

The chain recombines TRBV30 with TRBJ2-3; possibly TRBD1 for D (6 bases). Germline V CDR1 and CDR2: GTSNPN, SVGIG (reference sequence). This CDR3 has 15 amino acids. V gave up 0 bases and J gave up 0 bases, with 10 bases separating them. Written as DNA, the CDR3 is TGTGCCTGGAGTGTTGGGGGCGGTAGCACAGATACGCAGTATTTT. Translating it yields CAWSVGGGSTDTQYF.

The chain joins TRBV20-1 to TRBJ1-2, with D possibly TRBD1 on 5 matching bases. Germline CDR1 is DFQATT and CDR2 is SNEGSKA (reference sequence). The V gene lost 0 bases and the J gene lost 2 bases, with 13 bases spanning the gap. The CDR3 is made up of 15 amino acids. The CDR3 sequence is CSARDRDGRNYGYTF. DNA of the CDR3: TGCAGTGCTAGAGATCGGGACGGAAGAAACTATGGCTACACCTTC.

The chain uses TRBV20-1 and TRBJ2-7, with 7 bases aligning to TRBD2. The V gene end was trimmed by 3 bases and the J gene end by 5 bases; junction bases not matched to a gene: 10. The CDR3 extends over 14 amino acids. Germline V gene lookup returns CDR1 DFQATT and CDR2 SNEGSKA (reference sequence). The DNA of the CDR3 is TGCAGTGCTAGTTGGGGGGGGGTAGGGAACGAGCAGTACTTC. It specifies CSASWGGVGNEQYF.

This clonotype was seen a few times. The rearrangement links TRBV29-1 to TRBJ1-1; D is uncertain. This CDR3 is 13 amino acids long. V was pared by 5 bases and J by 4 bases, with 14 bases between. Germline CDR1 and CDR2: SQVTM and ANQGSEA. CDR3 sequence: CSVSGQYGTEAFF. The CDR3 DNA follows: TGCAGCGTTAGCGGTCAGTACGGCACTGAAGCTTTCTTT.

The genes are TRBV4-3 and TRBJ2-2; 10 bases align to TRBD2. This CDR3 contains 17 residues. V trimming: 0 bases; J trimming: 6 bases; junction bases outside the gene matches: 7. Looked up from germline, CDR1 is LGHNA and CDR2 is YSLEER. CDR3 sequence (DNA): TGCGCCAGCAGCCAAGAGGTAGTAGCGGGAGGCGCCGGGGAGCTGTTTTTT. It yields the protein CASSQEVVAGGAGELFF.

CDR3 in amino acids: CASSSPSGTNYEQYF. CDR3 sequence (DNA): TGTGCCAGCAGCTCCCCATCCGGGACTAACTACGAGCAGTACTTC. V and J are TRBV7-2 and TRBJ2-7; 7 nucleotides align to TRBD2. Trimming at V came to 4 bases and at J to 3 bases, leaving 9 bases not matched to a gene. Per the germline V gene, CDR1 is SGHTA and CDR2 is FQGNSA. CDR3 length: 15 amino acids.

V usage is TRBV7-9 and J usage is TRBJ2-2; 7 bases agree with TRBD1. The CDR3 covers 18 residues. The V gene end was trimmed by 1 base and the J gene end by 0 bases; junction bases not matched to a gene: 8. Germline V lookup: CDR1 SEHNR, CDR2 FQNEAQ (reference sequence). The CDR3 bases are TGTGCCAGCAGCTTAGGAGGGGGCGCTGACGCGAACACCGGGGAGCTGTTTTTT. As protein: CASSLGGGADANTGELFF.

This clonotype was seen a few times. The V call is TRBV11-2, the J call TRBJ1-1; D uncertain. V was shortened by 5 bases and J by 4 bases, with 11 bases between the two germline ends. This CDR3 region has 13 residues. Germline V gene sequence: CDR1 SGHAT, CDR2 FQNNGV. The chain's CDR3 is CASSTDSGTEAFF. In DNA form, the CDR3 reads TGTGCCAGCAGCACGGACTCGGGCACTGAAGCTTTCTTT.

V is TRBV6-2 or TRBV6-3 and J is TRBJ2-7; D not certain. Germline V lookup: CDR1 MNHEY, CDR2 SVGEGT. The CDR3 runs 13 residues. V was trimmed by 6 bases and J by 0 bases, leaving 9 bases between them. The CDR3 reads CASSRRNSYEQYF. Here the CDR3 DNA reads TGTGCCAGCAGCAGACGGAACTCCTACGAGCAGTACTTC.

This clonotype was seen more than once but under ten times. This sequence joins TRBV20-1 and TRBJ2-7; 10 nucleotides align to TRBD2. The CDR3 extends over 14 amino acids. With V trimmed by 3 bases and J by 3 bases, 5 bases remained unmatched. The V gene's germline CDR1 is DFQATT and CDR2 SNEGSKA (reference sequence). Written as DNA, the CDR3 is TGCAGTGCTAGGACTAGCGGGCATGGCTACGAGCAGTACTTC. It encodes CSARTSGHGYEQYF.

The chain joins TRBV7-9 to TRBJ2-1, with TRBD2 identical over 8 bases. After removal of 5 bases from V and 8 bases from J, the junction contained 17 bases not matched to a gene. Germline CDR1 reads SEHNR; CDR2 reads FQNEAQ (reference sequence). CDR3 length: 17 residues. CDR3 residues: CASSPTAGSGSGDEQFF. The CDR3 DNA follows: TGTGCCAGCAGCCCGACCGCAGGGAGCGGGAGTGGCGATGAGCAGTTCTTC. The complete variable domain, with remaining parts taken from reference TRBV7-9 and TRBJ2-1, reads DTGVSQNPRHKITKRGQNVTFRCDPISEHNRLYWYRQTLGQGPEFLTYFQNEAQLEKSRLLSDRFSAERPKGSFSTLEIQRTEQGDSAMYLCASSPTAGSGSGDEQFFGPGTRLTVL.

The rearrangement joins TRBV12-5 to TRBJ1-2; no clear D. The V gene lost 6 bases and the J gene lost 5 bases, with 13 bases spanning the gap. The CDR3 has 13 amino acids. Germline V gene lookup returns CDR1 LGHNT and CDR2 FRNRAP. CDR3 region: CASGTGPGYGYTF. The CDR3 DNA follows: TGTGCTAGTGGCACTGGACCCGGGTATGGCTACACCTTC.

The chain recombines TRBV4-3 with TRBJ2-2; no firm D call. From germline, CDR1 is LGHNA and CDR2 YSLEER. V lost 0 bases and J 3 bases, leaving 5 bases between the germline ends. There are 14 residues in the CDR3. Here the CDR3 reads CASSQETYTGELFF. The DNA of the CDR3 is TGCGCCAGCAGCCAAGAGACCTACACCGGGGAGCTGTTTTTT.